The 18 T cell receptor beta chains listed next were all sequenced from one sample in a study of glioma-infiltrating T cells. The iRepertoire nested amplicon-rescue multiplex PCR amplified TCR alpha and beta CDR3s from RNA. TCRdb processed the multiplex PCR reads anew with MiXCR; each CDR3 protein has one entry. In the table there are approximately 90,000 distinct CDR3 sequences, about 25% of which are singletons. The sequencing input was glioma tissue, nonneoplastic brain tissue, or PBMCs (not recorded which). The receptors derive from a human donor with low-grade glioma or glioblastoma, undergoing nonglioma brain surgery, or in good health (not recorded which).

This clonotype was counted ten times or more. A much more abundant neighbour one base away suggests this may be a read error. The chain links TRBV6-1 to TRBJ1-2; possibly TRBD1 for D (6 bases). The CDR3 sequence is 15 residues long. Germline V gene data show CDR1 as MNHNS and CDR2 as SASEGT. Trimming stripped 10 bases from V and 6 bases from J, with 24 bases between. CDR3: CANSWGDNRPNGYTF. DNA for the CDR3: TGTGCCAACAGCTGGGGGGACAATCGACCCAATGGCTACACCTTC.

This clonotype was observed at least ten times. The chain recombines TRBV6-1 with TRBJ2-3; 10 nucleotides match TRBD2. The CDR3 is 15 amino acids. Unmatched junction bases numbered 6, after V lost 2 bases and J lost 7 bases. Germline CDR1 MNHNS, CDR2 SASEGT. The CDR3 sequence: CASSEILLAGNTQYF. The CDR3 DNA reads TGTGCCAGCAGTGAAATCTTACTAGCGGGGAATACGCAGTATTTT.

Note on this clonotype: One base away lies a much larger clone, so this may be a sequencing read error. J is TRBJ1-1 and V is TRBV5-1; no definite D call. Germline-derived CDR1 and CDR2 are SGHRS and YFSETQ. The CDR3 extends over 15 amino acids. The V and J ends lost 3 bases and 1 base respectively, with 13 bases between them. The CDR3 DNA reads as TGCGCCAGCAGCTCGGGCGGAAATTCGAACACTGAAGCTTTCTTT. The encoded protein is CASSSGGNSNTEAFF.

This clonotype occurred many times. The chain is built from TRBV27 and TRBJ1-5, with D possibly TRBD1 on 5 matching bases. Germline V lookup: CDR1 MNHEY, CDR2 SMNVEV (reference sequence). The V and J ends lost 2 bases and 7 bases respectively, with 15 bases between them. This CDR3 contains 15 residues. The CDR3 spells CASSLMAGPRQPQHF. CDR3 sequence (DNA): TGTGCCAGCAGTTTAATGGCAGGGCCGCGGCAGCCCCAGCATTTT.

This clonotype turned up a few times. The V gene is TRBV4-2, the J gene TRBJ1-1, with 10 positions matching TRBD1. Germline-derived CDR1 and CDR2 are LGHNA and YNFKEQ. The CDR3 extends over 15 amino acids. V dropped 4 bases and J dropped 3; count of bases not matched to a gene: 5. Here the CDR3 DNA reads TGTGCCAGCAGCCGGGCTGGGACAGGGGACACTGAAGCTTTCTTT. Translated, it gives CASSRAGTGDTEAFF.

This clonotype has a count of ten or more. The chain joins TRBV6-1 to TRBJ2-7, with 10 bases aligning to TRBD1. The length of the CDR3 is 15 residues. V trimming: 5 bases; J trimming: 3 bases; junction bases outside the gene matches: 7. Germline V gene sequence: CDR1 MNHNS, CDR2 SASEGT. CDR3 region: CASSSRDRGFYEQYF. The CDR3 DNA sequence: TGTGCCAGCAGTTCCCGGGACAGGGGCTTCTACGAGCAGTACTTC.

This clonotype has a count of ten or more. The chain is built from TRBV4-2 and TRBJ2-1; 7 nucleotides align to TRBD2. The CDR3 is 16 amino acids. Looked up from germline, CDR1 is LGHNA and CDR2 is YNFKEQ. Trimming at V came to 5 bases and at J to 0 bases, leaving 7 bases not matched to a gene. In nucleotides, the CDR3 is TGTGCCAGCAGCGAAGCTAGCGGTAGCTCCTACAATGAGCAGTTCTTC. Amino acids: CASSEASGSSYNEQFF.

This clonotype was observed at least ten times. The V call is TRBV6-1, the J call TRBJ2-7; TRBD2 might be the D (7 bases). This CDR3 is 15 amino acids long. Trimming shortened V by 5 bases and J by 3 bases, and 17 bases separated the two germline ends. The germline gives CDR1 MNHNS, CDR2 SASEGT. DNA of the CDR3: TGTGCCAGCAGTAAGCGGGACACCTCCTTCTACGAGCAGTACTTC. Protein sequence: CASSKRDTSFYEQYF.

The chain has TRBV3-1 and TRBJ1-6; D uncertain. The CDR3 is 14 amino acids. Germline CDR1 LGHDT, CDR2 YNNKEL (reference sequence). V was trimmed by 3 bases and J by 14 bases, leaving 17 bases between them. In DNA form, the CDR3 reads TGTGCCAGCAGCCAGAACTCCCCCAATTCGGCCCTCCACTTT. Encoded protein: CASSQNSPNSALHF.

Regarding this clonotype: At one end the junction does not follow the germline gene, possibly because of a read error. In nucleotides, the CDR3 is TGCAGTGATAGAGTCCCTAGGGGTACCCACAATGAGCAGTTCTTC. Its translation is CSDRVPRGTHNEQFF. This sequence joins TRBV20-1 and TRBJ2-1; D might be TRBD1 (5 bases). The CDR3 length is 15 residues. Germline V CDR1 and CDR2: DFQATT, SNEGSKA (reference sequence).

V and J are TRBV6-1 and TRBJ2-7; TRBD2 aligns across 12 bases. Germline assignment: CDR1 MNHNS and CDR2 SASEGT. This CDR3 comprises 14 residues. V was pared by 5 bases and J by 7 bases, with 6 bases of the junction left unmatched. CDR3 in amino acids: CASSPILAGGEQYF. The CDR3 bases are TGTGCCAGCAGTCCGATACTAGCGGGGGGAGAGCAGTACTTC.

In its sample, this clonotype was seen many times. The genes are TRBV12-3 or TRBV12-4 and TRBJ1-1; 10 positions agree with TRBD1. This CDR3 spans 15 amino acids. The J segment lost 5 bases and the V segment lost 5 bases, leaving 8 bases of the junction unmatched. The CDR3 nucleotides read TGTGCCAGCAGTCGCCGGGGACAGGGGTCGACTGAAGCTTTCTTT. Residues: CASSRRGQGSTEAFF.

The chain carries TRBV7-2 and TRBJ1-5; D is ambiguous. The V end lost 5 bases, the J end lost 6 bases, and 8 bases lay between the germline ends. Germline V gene data show CDR1 as SGHTA and CDR2 as FQGNSA. The CDR3 has 12 residues. The CDR3 nucleotides read TGTGCCAGCAGCGCTTACGGTCAGCCCCAGCATTTT. It is translated as CASSAYGQPQHF.

This clonotype showed up many times. The rearrangement links TRBV27 to TRBJ2-3, with 7 bases aligning to TRBD2. V dropped 6 bases and J dropped 2; count of bases not matched to a gene: 8. The CDR3 runs to 15 residues. The V gene's germline CDR1 is MNHEY and CDR2 SMNVEV (reference sequence). The CDR3 is CASSFRLAHTDTQYF. As DNA, the CDR3 is TGTGCCAGCAGCTTCCGACTAGCCCACACAGATACGCAGTATTTT.

In regard to this clonotype: Just one base apart from a much larger clone, this may be a read error. This chain uses TRBV6-2 or TRBV6-3 with TRBJ2-1; the match to TRBD2 covers 11 bases. CDR1 is MNHEY and CDR2 is SVGEGT in the germline V gene. The CDR3 is 16 residues long. DNA for the CDR3: TGTGCCGGCAGAGACCTAGCGGGAGGATCCTACAATGAGCAGTTCTTC. It encodes CAGRDLAGGSYNEQFF.

This clonotype was found many times. The genes are TRBV20-1 and TRBJ1-2; D ambiguous. V lost 3 bases and J 4 bases, leaving 9 bases between the germline ends. This CDR3 spans 12 amino acids. Germline assignment: CDR1 DFQATT and CDR2 SNEGSKA (reference sequence). CDR3 in DNA: TGCAGTGCTAGTGAATGGGGCTATGGCTACACCTTC. It is translated as CSASEWGYGYTF.

This clonotype was observed at least ten times. The chain carries TRBV7-9 and TRBJ2-7; D not resolved. The ends were cut back, 2 bases at V and 0 bases at J, with 5 bases in the middle. The germline V gene has CDR1 SEHNR and CDR2 FQNEAQ (reference sequence). The CDR3 has 13 residues. The CDR3 coding sequence is TGTGCCAGCAGCTTAATGAGCTCCTACGAGCAGTACTTC. Translated: CASSLMSSYEQYF.

This clonotype was recorded at least ten times. This chain links TRBV19 with TRBJ1-5; D uncertain. The CDR3 is made up of 14 amino acids. From germline, CDR1 is LNHDA and CDR2 SQIVND (reference sequence). V was shortened by 6 bases and J by 0 bases, with 9 bases between the two germline ends. CDR3 sequence (DNA): TGTGCCAGTAGCCTTGCCTCTAGCAATCAGCCCCAGCATTTT. This sequence encodes CASSLASSNQPQHF. Full variable domain (missing parts from reference TRBV19 and TRBJ1-5): DGGITQSPKYLFRKEGQNVTLSCEQNLNHDAMYWYRQDPGQGLRLIYYSQIVNDFQKGDIAEGYSVSREKKESFPLTVTSAQKNPTAFYLCASSLASSNQPQHFGDGTRLSIL.